What follows are 13 T cell receptor beta chains derived from one specimen sequenced in a study of T cells in women clearing cervical HPV infection. Assay used: immunoSEQ multiplex PCR; TCRdb lists only in-frame clones, some missing. The data include roughly 21,000 clones; the top ten clones carry about 6%. Sequenced material: blood buffy coat. Receptors were obtained from a woman between 18 and 70 years old with a cervical HPV16 infection that either progressed to CIN3+ or cleared (not recorded which).

On this clone: The CDR3 end falls 3 residues outside the read, so it is completed with the germline J gene. V usage is TRBV2 and J usage is TRBJ2-1; tentative D call: TRBD2 (6 bases). The ends were cut back, 11 bases at V and 0 bases at J, with 17 bases in the middle. Germline V gene data show CDR1 as SNHLY and CDR2 as FYNNEI. The CDR3 is 15 residues long. The part of the CDR3 DNA that was read is TGTGCCGCGAGGCGGGGAATGAGCTCCTACAATGAG. Translating it yields CAARRGMSSYNE. The CDR3 in full is CAARRGMSSYNEQFF.

As to this clone: The read comes to an end 3 residues before the CDR3 does, leaving the germline J gene to fill in the end. The chain uses TRBV30 and TRBJ2-3, with D possibly TRBD2 on 6 matching bases. The CDR3 length is 13 residues. Trimming removed 4 bases from V and 3 bases from J, with 11 bases in between. Germline V gene sequence: CDR1 GTSNPN, CDR2 SVGIG (reference sequence). Here the CDR3 reads CAWKVLATDTQYF. The sequenced CDR3 bases are TGTGCCTGGAAAGTACTAGCAACAGATACG.

For this clone: The read ends 3 residues early relative to the CDR3; the germline J gene fills the gap. The chain is built from TRBV24-1 and TRBJ2-3; D is perhaps TRBD2 (6 bases). The V end lost 7 bases, the J end lost 6 bases, and 7 bases lay between the germline ends. CDR1 is KGHDR and CDR2 is SFDVKD in the germline V gene. The CDR3 spans 11 residues. The sequenced CDR3 bases are TGTGCCACCAGGGAGGGGGATACG. It encodes CATREGDT. Given in full, the CDR3 is CATREGDTQYF.

Points on this clone: The read falls 3 residues short of the CDR3 end, and the missing part is taken from the germline J gene. The chain couples TRBV13 to TRBJ1-5, with D possibly being TRBD1 (5 bases). There are 15 residues in the CDR3. Germline CDR1 and CDR2: PRHDT and FYEKMQ (reference sequence). The CDR3 DNA, read in part, is TGTGCCAGCAGCCGGCGGGACTATGTCCCCAGACCC. Translating it yields CASSRRDYVPRP. The full CDR3 protein is CASSRRDYVPRPQHF.

As regards this clone: The read terminates 3 residues ahead of where the CDR3 ends, so the germline J gene completes it. The chain couples TRBV6-2 or TRBV6-3 to TRBJ2-7, with TRBD2 matching 7 bases. V trimming: 4 bases; J trimming: 5 bases; junction bases outside the gene matches: 8. The CDR3 is 14 amino acids. The germline V gene encodes CDR1 MNHEY and CDR2 SVGEGT. The CDR3: CASSSAGVLNEQYF. Incomplete CDR3 DNA: TGTGCCAGCAGTTCGGCGGGAGTTCTTAACGAG.

To note about this clone: The CDR3 goes on 3 residues after the read ends, and that part is filled in from the germline J gene. This chain connects TRBV28 to TRBJ2-2, with 11 bases lining up with TRBD1. Germline CDR1 is MDHEN and CDR2 is SYDVKM. V gave up 5 bases and J gave up 9 bases; unmatched junction bases: 11. The CDR3 is made up of 16 amino acids. The part of the CDR3 DNA that was read is TGTGCCAGCAGTACTGCCGGGACAGGGGGGATTAGGGAG. Its protein product is CASSTAGTGGIRE. The entire CDR3 reads CASSTAGTGGIRELFF.

On this clone itself: The read gets to within 3 residues of the CDR3 end, and the germline J gene fills in the rest. This chain links TRBV5-1 with TRBJ2-5; tentatively, D is TRBD2 (6 bases). Germline CDR1 and CDR2: SGHRS and YFSETQ. Trimming pared 4 bases from V and 0 bases from J, leaving 7 bases between. The length of the CDR3 is 13 residues. CDR3 DNA, as far as it was read: TGCGCCAGCAGCGCGGGGTACCAAGAGACC. Protein product: CASSAGYQET. The entire CDR3 sequence reads CASSAGYQETQYF.

On this clone itself: The sequence runs out 3 residues before the end of the CDR3; the remainder is reconstructed from the germline J gene. This chain links TRBV28 with TRBJ1-5; TRBD1 matches 7 bases. The trim removed 7 bases at V and 5 bases at J, leaving 11 bases unmatched. CDR1 is MDHEN and CDR2 is SYDVKM in the germline V gene. The CDR3 spans 15 residues. The chain's CDR3 is CASTVYLTGDQPQHF. The covered CDR3 bases are TGTGCCAGCACAGTTTATCTTACAGGGGATCAGCCC.

Notes on this clone: The read comes to an end 3 residues before the CDR3 does, leaving the germline J gene to fill in the end. The J gene is TRBJ2-2, the V gene TRBV7-6; tentative D call: TRBD1 (5 bases). CDR1 is SGHVS, CDR2 FNYEAQ, per germline. The CDR3 spans 14 residues. V lost 5 bases and J 1 base, leaving 8 bases between the germline ends. The CDR3 loop is CASSPTGNTGELFF. The sequenced part of the CDR3 DNA is TGTGCCAGCAGCCCTACAGGGAACACCGGGGAG.

About this clone: Sequence at one end of the junction differs from germline and may be a read error. Read coverage stops 3 residues before the CDR3 terminus; the germline J gene supplies the remainder. The chain recombines TRBV19 with TRBJ2-1; 7 positions match TRBD2. The CDR3 consists of 16 residues. Germline CDR1 is LNHDA and CDR2 is SQIVND (reference sequence). Incomplete CDR3 DNA: TGTGCCAGGAGTATATTCCGACGAGCGGGAATCAATGAG. Its translation: CARSIFRRAGINE. The complete CDR3 protein is CARSIFRRAGINEQFF.

With regard to this clone: The read ends 3 residues early relative to the CDR3; the germline J gene fills the gap. The chain has TRBV5-6 and TRBJ2-5; 9 bases match TRBD1. CDR1 SGHDT and CDR2 YYEEEE come from the germline V gene. Trimming cost V 4 bases and J 6 bases; bases outside gene matches: 7. The CDR3 is 14 amino acids. The CDR3 bases that were read are TGTGCCAGCAGCCCGGGGACAGGGAAAAAGACC. It codes for CASSPGTGKKT. The full CDR3 protein is CASSPGTGKKTQYF.

Turning to this clone: The read ends 3 residues early relative to the CDR3; the germline J gene fills the gap. The genes are TRBV28 and TRBJ2-5; D is possibly TRBD2 (6 bases). In germline, CDR1 is MDHEN, CDR2 SYDVKM. V dropped 4 bases and J dropped 5 bases, with 17 bases sitting between them. The CDR3 covers 15 residues. The CDR3 bases that were read are TGTGCCAGCAGTTCGACTAGAAGCCCTAGGGAGACC. Its translation: CASSSTRSPRET. The entire CDR3 protein reads CASSSTRSPRETQYF.

Turning to this clone: The sequenced fragment ends 3 residues before the CDR3 boundary, so the rest is inferred from the germline J gene. This chain joins TRBV20-1 and TRBJ1-2; TRBD1 matches 7 bases. The CDR3 extends over 15 amino acids. Trimming cost V 6 bases and J 0 bases; bases outside gene matches: 10. Looked up from germline, CDR1 is DFQATT and CDR2 is SNEGSKA (reference sequence). The CDR3 reads CSARGGEKANYGYTF. The sequenced CDR3 bases are TGCAGTGCCCGAGGGGGCGAGAAAGCTAACTATGGC.